This T cell receptor beta chain is drawn from a study of shared clonotypes between healthy human individuals. This clone appeared once. CDR1 is LGHNA, CDR2 YNFKEQ, per germline. This CDR3 contains 16 residues. With 0 bases removed from V and 2 bases from J, the gap between germline ends came to 14 bases. The assay was immunoSEQ multiplex PCR, and TCRdb's table has in-frame clones only and misses some. The sample consists of 660,000 or so clones, about 96% of them appearing once. Naivety among CD8 cells was defined by CD45RO negativity and positive CCR7 selection, thereby excluding terminally differentiated effector memory CD45RA+ cells.

The chain couples TRBV4-2 to TRBJ2-7; D may be TRBD1 (5 bases). This TCR was recovered from a woman aged 30 to 39 in good health. Sequenced input: naive CD8+ T cells sorted from blood. CDR3 DNA: TGTGCCAGCAGCCAAGAGGGGCCCAGGGTCGCCTACGAGCAGTACTTC. It specifies CASSQEGPRVAYEQYF.